These T cell receptor beta chains were read from a single sample in a study of cytomegalovirus exposure and HLA in healthy donors. The repertoire was sequenced with immunoSEQ multiplex PCR; TCRdb's copy has only in-frame clones and lacks some. The table lists fewer than 100,000 clones, around 76% of them singletons. The sample taken for sequencing was PBMCs. The receptor set was obtained from a man aged 40-49 years in good health and CMV-seropositive. Both conserved end residues are part of each CDR3. The order of the fields is D gene, clone size, V gene, J gene, CDR3 protein, CDR3 DNA. D genes are given only for firm matches. Some rows mark clone size as missing; the rest say once, few, many or name a class of expanded clone.

>-|-|TRBV30|TRBJ2-5
CACPGYYRETVIIFLQESQETQYF
TGTGCCTGCCCCGGTTATTATAGAGAAACCGTTATTATTTTTTTACAGGAGAGCCAAGAGACCCAGTACTTC
>-|-|TRBV29-1|TRBJ2-7
CSGSDSQRAEQYF
TGCAGCGGGTCGGACAGTCAACGGGCGGAGCAGTACTTC
>-|-|TRBV9|TRBJ1-3
CASSVAPSTTLLAHTIYF
TGTGCCAGCAGCGTAGCACCATCGACAACTCTGCTGGCGCACACCATATATTTT
>TRBD1|few|TRBV2|TRBJ2-3
CASISGTGPDTQYF
TGTGCCAGCATCTCCGGGACAGGGCCAGATACGCAGTATTTT
>TRBD1|-|TRBV11-3|TRBJ2-7
CASSSDRGHEQYF
TGTGCCAGCAGCTCGGACAGGGGGCATGAGCAGTACTTC
>-|-|TRBV5-4|TRBJ2-6
CASSLSSSGANVLTF
TGTGCCAGCAGCTTATCGAGCTCTGGGGCCAACGTCCTGACTTTC
>TRBD1|-|TRBV19|TRBJ2-3
CASSMTGGADTQYF
TGTGCCAGTAGTATGACAGGGGGGGCAGATACGCAGTATTTT
>-|-|TRBV14|TRBJ1-6
CASSIGTGGSPLHF
TGTGCCAGCAGCATTGGAACGGGTGGATCACCCCTCCACTTT
>-|-|TRBV7-2|TRBJ2-7
CASSLAGAGEQYF
TGTGCCAGCAGCTTGGCAGGGGCCGGCGAGCAGTACTTC
>-|-|TRBV5-6|TRBJ1-5
CASSSDTSNQPQHF
TGTGCCAGCAGCTCGGACACAAGCAATCAGCCCCAGCATTTT
>TRBD1|-|TRBV27|TRBJ1-6
CASSRTGQGSYNSPLHF
TGTGCCAGCAGCCGGACAGGGCAGGGCTCCTATAATTCACCCCTCCACTTT
>-|-|TRBV6-5|TRBJ2-1
CASSVPTYNEQFF
TGTGCCAGCTCGGTACCCACCTACAATGAGCAGTTCTTC
>-|few|TRBV5-1|TRBJ1-2
CASSFGSGHAESGYTF
TGCGCCAGCAGCTTTGGGTCAGGCCACGCCGAAAGTGGCTACACCTTC
>-|few|TRBV5-1|TRBJ2-7
CASSLGMGRSSYEQYF
TGCGCCAGCAGCCTTGGAATGGGCCGTAGCTCCTACGAGCAGTACTTC
>-|few|TRBV6-1|TRBJ2-5
CASSEMGGGQETQYF
TGTGCCAGCAGTGAGATGGGAGGGGGGCAAGAGACCCAGTACTTC
>-|-|TRBV20-1|TRBJ2-5
CSAGRLETQYF
TGCAGTGCCGGCAGGCTAGAGACCCAGTACTTC
>-|-|TRBV14|TRBJ2-3
CASSHLSTDTQYF
TGTGCCAGCAGCCACCTAAGTACAGATACGCAGTATTTT
>-|few|TRBV11-3|TRBJ1-1
CASSRITGTVAFF
TGTGCCAGCAGCCGAATCACAGGGACGGTAGCTTTCTTT
>-|-|TRBV2|TRBJ2-3
CASRERSDTQYF
TGTGCCAGCAGGGAACGTTCAGATACGCAGTATTTT
>TRBD2|-|TRBV11-2|TRBJ2-2
CASSPRGGSRVTGELFF
TGTGCCAGCAGCCCCCGGGGGGGATCGCGGGTAACCGGGGAGCTGTTTTTT
>TRBD1|once|TRBV10-3|TRBJ2-3
CAISSGGTSTDTQYF
TGTGCCATCAGTTCAGGGGGTACTAGCACAGATACGCAGTATTTT
>TRBD1|-|TRBV6-6|TRBJ2-5
CASSYSGQGAGEQYF
TGTGCCAGCAGTTACTCGGGACAGGGGGCGGGGGAGCAGTACTTC
>TRBD1|-|TRBV28|TRBJ2-7
CASSTTGRFIEQYF
TGTGCCAGCAGTACGACAGGGCGGTTTATCGAGCAGTACTTC
>-|-|TRBV4-2|TRBJ1-2
CASSQGTSGGNYGYTF
TGTGCCAGCAGCCAAGGCACGTCCGGGGGTAACTATGGCTACACCTTC
>-|once|TRBV20-1|TRBJ2-7
CSASDGYEQYF
TGCAGTGCTAGTGACGGGTACGAGCAGTACTTC
>TRBD1|-|TRBV7-9|TRBJ1-4
CASSLATGGGEKLFF
TGTGCCAGCAGCTTAGCGACAGGGGGGGGAGAAAAACTGTTTTTT
>TRBD2|-|TRBV7-6|TRBJ2-1
CASSLALTSGPLEQFF
TGTGCCAGCAGCTTAGCGCTCACTAGCGGTCCCCTGGAGCAGTTCTTC
>-|-|TRBV10-2|TRBJ1-3
CASSESRSSGNTIYF
TGCGCCAGCAGTGAGTCGAGGAGCTCTGGAAACACCATATATTTT
>TRBD1|once|TRBV10-1|TRBJ2-7
CASSDRGTGFDEQYF
TGCGCCAGCAGTGATAGGGGGACAGGGTTCGACGAGCAGTACTTC
>-|-|TRBV14|TRBJ1-2
CASSQDLSANYGYTF
TGTGCCAGCAGCCAAGATTTGTCTGCGAACTATGGCTACACCTTC
>-|few|TRBV6-1|TRBJ2-7
CASNQGPWPSEQYF
TGTGCCAGCAATCAGGGCCCCTGGCCCTCCGAGCAGTACTTC
>TRBD2|-|TRBV29-1|TRBJ2-7
CSVDVSSGYEQYF
TGCAGCGTTGATGTGTCTAGCGGATACGAGCAGTACTTC
>-|-|TRBV28|TRBJ1-5
CASSEPVEVNQPQHF
TGTGCCAGCAGCGAACCAGTCGAAGTAAATCAGCCCCAGCATTTT
>-|-|TRBV10-3|TRBJ2-5
CAIRATGETQYF
TGTGCCATCCGCGCTACGGGAGAGACCCAGTACTTC
>TRBD1|-|TRBV10-1|TRBJ2-3
CASSDLAAGGSTDTQYF
TGCGCCAGCAGTGACCTAGCCGCAGGGGGTAGCACAGATACGCAGTATTTT
>-|-|TRBV10-3|TRBJ1-5
CAIGEGQPQHF
TGTGCCATCGGGGAGGGTCAGCCCCAGCATTTT
>TRBD1|-|TRBV5-1|TRBJ1-2
CASSPNLGQGYGYTF
TGCGCCAGCAGCCCTAACCTAGGACAGGGCTATGGCTACACCTTC
>-|-|TRBV28|TRBJ2-7
CASSSLRAGSYYEQYF
TGTGCCAGCAGCTCCCTGAGGGCAGGTTCCTACTACGAGCAGTACTTC
>-|-|TRBV11-2|TRBJ2-7
CASSPRLRVKSYEQYF
TGTGCCAGCAGCCCCCGGCTCCGGGTAAAGTCCTACGAGCAGTACTTC
>-|-|TRBV5-6|TRBJ2-2
CASRYYLTGSTGELFF
TGTGCCAGCAGATATTACCTCACTGGTTCCACCGGGGAGCTGTTTTTT
>-|-|TRBV15|TRBJ2-1
CATSRGGTGPYNEQFF
TGTGCCACCAGCAGAGGCGGGACTGGACCCTACAATGAGCAGTTCTTC
>TRBD1|-|TRBV5-1|TRBJ2-7
CASRTGDGYEQYF
TGCGCCAGCAGGACAGGGGACGGCTACGAGCAGTACTTC
>-|-|TRBV28|TRBJ2-5
CASSLRQETQYF
TGTGCCAGCAGTTTACGCCAAGAGACCCAGTACTTC
>-|-|TRBV4-2|TRBJ2-7
CASSQEVGGKGYEQYF
TGTGCCAGCAGCCAAGAGGTAGGCGGGAAAGGGTACGAGCAGTACTTC
>TRBD2|-|TRBV18|TRBJ2-3
CASSPTPSGIDTQYF
TGTGCCAGCTCACCGACACCTAGCGGGATAGATACGCAGTATTTT
>-|-|TRBV5-1|TRBJ1-5
CASSLSGGNQPQHF
TGCGCCAGCAGCTTGTCTGGGGGGAATCAGCCCCAGCATTTT
>-|few|TRBV9|TRBJ1-1
CASSAQKQNTEAFF
TGTGCCAGCAGCGCCCAAAAGCAGAACACTGAAGCTTTCTTT
>-|-|TRBV14|TRBJ2-3
CASSHPSGLRADTQYF
TGTGCCAGCAGCCACCCGTCCGGACTGCGGGCAGATACGCAGTATTTT
>TRBD2|-|TRBV6-1|TRBJ2-3
CASSVHSPGGGTDTQYF
TGTGCCAGCAGTGTACATTCTCCGGGAGGGGGGACAGATACGCAGTATTTT
>-|-|TRBV9|TRBJ1-1
CASSPGGDRTEAFF
TGTGCCAGCAGCCCGGGGGGGGATCGCACTGAAGCTTTCTTT
>TRBD1|few|TRBV7-9|TRBJ2-1
CASRLDRVQFF
TGTGCCAGCAGGTTAGACAGGGTCCAGTTCTTC
>-|-|TRBV10-3|TRBJ2-7
CAISEFGNEQYF
TGTGCCATCAGTGAATTCGGGAACGAGCAGTACTTC
>TRBD2|-|TRBV10-3|TRBJ2-3
CAFSQRGGPPDTQYF
TGTGCCTTTTCACAGCGGGGGGGCCCCCCAGATACGCAGTATTTT
>-|-|TRBV7-2|TRBJ1-5
CASSLSGPSQPQHF
TGTGCCAGCAGCTTGAGTGGGCCCAGTCAGCCCCAGCATTTT
>-|once|TRBV19|TRBJ2-3
CALGVGDTQYF
TGTGCCCTCGGGGTGGGGGATACGCAGTATTTT